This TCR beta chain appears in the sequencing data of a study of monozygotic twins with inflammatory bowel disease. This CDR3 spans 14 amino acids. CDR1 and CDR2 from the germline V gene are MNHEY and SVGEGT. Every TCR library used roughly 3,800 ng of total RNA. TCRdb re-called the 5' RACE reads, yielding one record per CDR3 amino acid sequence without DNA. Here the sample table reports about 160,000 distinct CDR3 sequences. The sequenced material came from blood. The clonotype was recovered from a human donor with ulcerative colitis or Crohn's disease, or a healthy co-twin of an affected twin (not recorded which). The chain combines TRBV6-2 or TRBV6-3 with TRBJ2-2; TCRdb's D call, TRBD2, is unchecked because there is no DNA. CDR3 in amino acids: CASLREGPTGELFF.